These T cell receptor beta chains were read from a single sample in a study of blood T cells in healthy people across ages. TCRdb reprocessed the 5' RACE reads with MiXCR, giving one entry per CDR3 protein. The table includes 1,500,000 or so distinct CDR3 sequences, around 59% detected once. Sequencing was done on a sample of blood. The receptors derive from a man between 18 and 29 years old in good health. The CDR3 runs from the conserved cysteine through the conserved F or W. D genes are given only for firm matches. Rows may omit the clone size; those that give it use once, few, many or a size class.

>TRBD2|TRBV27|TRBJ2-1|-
CASSLLGLAVENEQFF
TGTGCCAGCAGTTTACTCGGACTAGCGGTCGAAAATGAGCAGTTCTTC
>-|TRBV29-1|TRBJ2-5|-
CSVEVSGEETQYF
TGCAGCGTTGAAGTCTCAGGGGAAGAGACCCAGTACTTC
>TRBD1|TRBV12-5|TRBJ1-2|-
CASGVRGRRGYTF
TGTGCTAGTGGAGTCAGGGGGCGTCGTGGCTACACCTTC
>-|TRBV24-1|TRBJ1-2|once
CATSGAGADYGYTF
TGTGCCACCAGTGGAGCAGGAGCGGACTATGGCTACACCTTC
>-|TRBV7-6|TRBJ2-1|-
CASSVAGTEYEQFF
TGTGCCAGCAGCGTCGCGGGGACGGAGTATGAGCAGTTCTTC
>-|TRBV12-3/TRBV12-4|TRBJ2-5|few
CASSLVEVTETQYF
TGTGCCAGCAGTTTAGTGGAGGTGACTGAGACCCAGTACTTC
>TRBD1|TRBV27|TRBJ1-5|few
CASSQKGQGSNQPQHF
TGTGCCAGCAGTCAAAAAGGACAGGGCTCCAATCAGCCCCAGCATTTT
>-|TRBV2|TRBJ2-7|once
CASYQGSYEQYF
TGTGCCAGCTATCAGGGCTCCTACGAGCAGTACTTC
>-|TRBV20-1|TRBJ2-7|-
CSARGQESYEQYF
TGCAGTGCTAGAGGACAGGAGAGCTACGAGCAGTACTTC
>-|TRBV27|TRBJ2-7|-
CASSLDGYSYEQYF
TGTGCCAGCAGTTTAGACGGCTACTCCTACGAGCAGTACTTC
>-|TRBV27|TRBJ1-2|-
CASTTGPGDGYTF
TGTGCCAGCACCACAGGTCCTGGGGATGGCTACACCTTC
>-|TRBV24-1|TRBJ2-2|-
CATSGSSQSPHTGELFF
TGTGCCACCAGTGGGTCGTCACAGTCCCCCCACACCGGGGAGCTGTTTTTT
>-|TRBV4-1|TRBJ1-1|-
CASSQRVGNTEAFF
TGCGCCAGCAGCCAACGGGTAGGGAACACTGAAGCTTTCTTT
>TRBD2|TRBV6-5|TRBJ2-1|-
CASSSGLAMEFF
TGTGCCAGCAGTTCAGGACTAGCGATGGAGTTCTTC
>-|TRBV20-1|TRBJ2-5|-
CSARRSALQETQYF
TGCAGTGCGAGAAGGTCGGCACTCCAAGAGACCCAGTACTTC
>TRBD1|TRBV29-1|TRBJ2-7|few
CSVYSDRGLNEQYF
TGCAGCGTCTATTCGGACAGGGGGCTAAACGAGCAGTACTTC
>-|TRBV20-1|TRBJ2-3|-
CSAISRADTQYF
TGCAGTGCCATAAGTAGGGCAGATACGCAGTATTTT
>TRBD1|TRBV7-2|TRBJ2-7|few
CASSYGTATYEQYF
TGTGCCAGCAGCTACGGGACAGCCACCTACGAGCAGTACTTC
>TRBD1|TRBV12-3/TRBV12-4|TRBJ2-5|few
CASSRQGASQETQYF
TGTGCCAGCAGTAGACAGGGGGCGTCCCAAGAGACCCAGTACTTC
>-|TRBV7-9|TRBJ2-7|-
CASSHIQGPYEQYF
TGTGCCAGCAGCCATATACAGGGACCTTACGAGCAGTACTTC
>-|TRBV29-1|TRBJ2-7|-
CSVLASDTPYEQYF
TGCAGCGTACTAGCCTCGGACACCCCCTACGAGCAGTACTTC
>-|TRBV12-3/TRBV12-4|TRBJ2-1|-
CASEDGTYNEQFF
TGTGCCAGCGAGGACGGAACCTACAATGAGCAGTTCTTC
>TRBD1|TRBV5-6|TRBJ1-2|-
CASRADRVAYGYTF
TGTGCCAGCCGGGCGGACAGGGTGGCCTATGGCTACACCTTC
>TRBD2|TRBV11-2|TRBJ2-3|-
CASSLSSGGLTDTQYF
TGTGCCAGCAGCTTATCAAGCGGGGGGCTGACAGATACGCAGTATTTT
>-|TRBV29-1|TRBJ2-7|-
CSVEGEGGAYEQYF
TGCAGCGTTGAGGGGGAAGGAGGGGCCTACGAGCAGTACTTC
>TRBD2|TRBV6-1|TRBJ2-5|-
CASSDTAGAYGQYF
TGTGCCAGCAGTGATACAGCGGGAGCTTACGGGCAGTACTTC
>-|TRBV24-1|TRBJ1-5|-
CATSPRNSNQPQHF
TGTGCCACCAGTCCTCGGAACAGCAATCAGCCCCAGCATTTT
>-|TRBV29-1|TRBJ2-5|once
CSALSREKETQYF
TGCAGCGCCTTGTCAAGGGAGAAAGAGACCCAGTACTTC
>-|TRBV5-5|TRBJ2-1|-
CASSLYPAGTVYNEQFF
TGTGCCAGCAGCTTGTATCCGGCGGGGACAGTCTACAATGAGCAGTTCTTC
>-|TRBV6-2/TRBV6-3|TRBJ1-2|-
CASRQPQDYGYTF
TGTGCCAGCAGGCAACCCCAAGACTATGGCTACACCTTC
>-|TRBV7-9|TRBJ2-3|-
CASVTDAQYF
TGTGCCAGTGTCACAGATGCGCAGTATTTT
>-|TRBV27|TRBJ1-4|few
CASSPMVGGNEKLFF
TGTGCCAGCAGTCCCATGGTAGGGGGTAATGAAAAACTGTTTTTT
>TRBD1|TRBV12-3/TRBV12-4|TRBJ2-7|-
CASSGTGPTEQYF
TGTGCCAGCAGCGGGACAGGGCCAACCGAGCAGTACTTC
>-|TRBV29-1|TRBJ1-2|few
CSVEPTGQRYGYTF
TGCAGCGTTGAGCCTACAGGGCAGAGGTATGGCTACACCTTC
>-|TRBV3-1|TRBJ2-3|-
CASSRRGKDTQYF
TGTGCCAGCAGCCGGCGTGGGAAAGATACGCAGTATTTT
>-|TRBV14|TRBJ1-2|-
CASSQGQGWDGYTF
TGTGCCAGCAGCCAAGGGCAGGGATGGGATGGCTACACCTTC
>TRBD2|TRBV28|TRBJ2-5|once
CASTRGGVETQYF
TGTGCCAGCACCCGGGGGGGCGTGGAGACCCAGTACTTC
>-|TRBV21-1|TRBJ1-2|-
CASSKVHRPWGGYGYTF
TGTGCCAGCAGCAAAGTTCACAGGCCCTGGGGTGGCTATGGCTACACCTTC
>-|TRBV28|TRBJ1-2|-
CVSSPPPVYGYTF
TGTGTCAGCAGTCCCCCTCCAGTCTATGGCTACACCTTC
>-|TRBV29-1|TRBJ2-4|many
CSVEAPDLNIQYF
TGCAGCGTTGAGGCCCCTGACCTGAACATTCAGTACTTC
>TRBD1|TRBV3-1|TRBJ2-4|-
CASSQEGTGVENIQYF
TGTGCCAGCAGCCAAGAAGGGACAGGGGTGGAAAACATTCAGTACTTC
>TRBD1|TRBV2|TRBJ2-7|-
CASAGTGNHEQYF
TGTGCGAGCGCCGGGACAGGGAACCACGAGCAGTACTTC
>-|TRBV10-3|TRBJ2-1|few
CATTYSSGGTGNEQFF
TGTGCCACCACCTACAGCTCAGGGGGGACGGGCAATGAGCAGTTCTTC